What follows is one T cell receptor beta chain and its context. As yet, its antigen is unknown. The germline V gene encodes CDR1 LNHDA and CDR2 SQIVND (reference sequence). The V and J ends lost 5 bases and 4 bases, in that order; junction bases with no gene match: 9. This CDR3 is built from 17 residues. This entry comes from a study of cytomegalovirus exposure and HLA in healthy donors. Study-level background: Most genotyped donors, approximately 81% of 398, had Caucasian-associated genetic ancestry.

PCR primers comprised 60 Vbeta and 13 Jbeta primers. TCRdb's copy holds only in-frame clones and misses some; the assay was immunoSEQ multiplex PCR. Found here are some 150,000 clones, approximately 79% of them singletons; the top ten hold under 3.5%. Study conclusions and caveats: In all likelihood, a cluster of highly shared sequence variants was a sequencing artifact. Some V segments, including TRBV6-2 and TRBV6-3, were excluded as indistinguishable. Researchers catalogued roughly 170 TCR beta chains as cytomegalovirus-associated.

The sequence was collected from a young woman in good health and CMV-seronegative. The sequencing sample was made of PBMCs. This chain connects TRBV19 to TRBJ2-4, with 12 bases matching TRBD2. CDR3: CASSATSGGRAKNIQYF. In DNA form, the CDR3 reads TGTGCCAGTAGTGCAACTAGCGGGGGGAGGGCTAAAAACATTCAGTACTTC.